Below, 27 T cell receptor beta chains from the same sample are listed, as sequenced in a study of blood T cells in healthy people across ages. Through a sample-barcoded 5' primer and a J-beta primer mix, a second PCR was run for roughly 6 to 11 cycles. TCRdb independently ran MiXCR on the 5' RACE reads; one entry per CDR3 protein. The sample records a few hundred thousand distinct CDR3 sequences, 27% being singletons. Sample: blood. The receptors stem from an older woman in good health.

This clonotype came up a few times. The V and J genes are TRBV19 and TRBJ1-2, with 7 nucleotides matching TRBD1. Germline assignment: CDR1 LNHDA and CDR2 SQIVND (reference sequence). With 7 bases clipped from V and 5 bases from J, the junction kept 10 bases outside the gene matches. This CDR3 has 14 residues. The CDR3 protein is CASNTQGSPYGYTF. The CDR3 DNA is TGTGCCAGTAACACACAGGGGAGCCCGTATGGCTACACCTTC. Using reference TRBV19 and TRBJ1-2 for the parts outside the CDR3, the full variable domain is DGGITQSPKYLFRKEGQNVTLSCEQNLNHDAMYWYRQDPGQGLRLIYYSQIVNDFQKGDIAEGYSVSREKKESFPLTVTSAQKNPTAFYLCASNTQGSPYGYTFGSGTRLTVV.

The table lists this clonotype with a few counts. The germline gene is not matched at one end of the junction; a read error may be the cause. The V call is TRBV28, the J call TRBJ2-7, with a weak D call TRBD2 (5 bases). CDR3 length equals 15 residues. Germline V gene sequence: CDR1 MDHEN, CDR2 SYDVKM. This chain's CDR3 is CASSLQYSLAYEQHF. CDR3 coding DNA: TGTGCCAGCAGTTTGCAGTACAGCCTAGCCTACGAGCAGCACTTC.

This clonotype has only a few counts. The rearrangement links TRBV7-2 to TRBJ2-7; D is tentatively TRBD1 or TRBD2 (5 bases each). Trimming took 0 bases from V and 2 from J, leaving 20 bases between them. The CDR3 sequence is 18 residues long. Germline CDR1 reads SGHTA; CDR2 reads FQGNSA. The CDR3 is CASSLATAFLGTPYEQYF. CDR3 nucleotide sequence: TGTGCCAGCAGCTTAGCCACAGCATTCCTGGGGACCCCCTACGAGCAGTACTTC.

This clonotype occurred many times. This rearrangement joins TRBV18 to TRBJ2-3; the D is unclear. Germline CDR1 and CDR2: KGHSH and LQKENI. The CDR3 is 12 residues long. Trimming removed 1 base from V and 5 bases from J, with 4 bases in between. CDR3 in amino acids: CASSPRIDTQYF. CDR3 sequence (DNA): TGTGCCAGCTCACCACGGATAGATACGCAGTATTTT.

This clonotype was counted many times. The chain has TRBV29-1 and TRBJ1-3; D is uncertain. V was shortened by 7 bases and J by 4 bases, with 8 bases between the two germline ends. CDR1 and CDR2 (germline): SQVTM, ANQGSEA. This CDR3 spans 11 amino acids. DNA for the CDR3: TGCAGCGGTGCGATCGGAAACACCATATATTTT. Protein sequence: CSGAIGNTIYF.

As for this clonotype: With a much larger clone just one base away, this may be a read error. The V and J genes are TRBV7-3 and TRBJ1-2, with TRBD1 matching 7 bases. Germline V gives CDR1 SGHTA, CDR2 FQGTGA. The CDR3 consists of 15 residues. In nucleotides, the CDR3 is TGTGCCAGCAGCCCCGAACAGGGGAGGAACTATGGCTACCCCTTC. It translates to CASSPEQGRNYGYPF.

In this sample, this clonotype turned up a few times. The genes are TRBV20-1 and TRBJ1-5, with D maybe TRBD1 (5 bases). Trimming shortened V by 1 base and J by 5 bases, and 12 bases separated the two germline ends. The germline CDR1 and CDR2 sequences are DFQATT and SNEGSKA (reference sequence). This CDR3 has 14 residues. CDR3 protein: CSARGGSRDQPQHF. CDR3 DNA sequence: TGCAGTGCTAGAGGGGGGAGTAGGGATCAGCCCCAGCATTTT.

The genes are TRBV12-3 or TRBV12-4 and TRBJ2-5; D might be TRBD1 (6 bases). Deletions cut 7 bases from V and 5 bases from J, with 14 bases between. The CDR3 runs to 13 residues. CDR3 nucleotide sequence: TGTGCCAGCAACACAGGGTCTCGGGAGACCCAGTACTTC. Translating gives CASNTGSRETQYF.

This clonotype was counted once. The chain is built from TRBV7-9 and TRBJ1-2; possible D gene TRBD1, 6 bases. V lost 5 bases and J 6 bases, leaving 16 bases between the germline ends. CDR1 and CDR2 from the germline V gene are SEHNR and FQNEAQ (reference sequence). The CDR3 length is 14 residues. As DNA, the CDR3 is TGTGCCAGCAGCCCCCGCAGGGGTGGAAATGGCTACACCTTC. As protein: CASSPRRGGNGYTF. Complete variable domain (other parts from reference TRBV7-9 and TRBJ1-2): DTGVSQNPRHKITKRGQNVTFRCDPISEHNRLYWYRQTLGQGPEFLTYFQNEAQLEKSRLLSDRFSAERPKGSFSTLEIQRTEQGDSAMYLCASSPRRGGNGYTFGSGTRLTVV.

This clonotype was observed a handful of times. The chain uses TRBV5-1 and TRBJ2-1; 8 bases agree with TRBD2. V shed 4 bases and J 6 bases; nucleotides not matched to a gene: 9. CDR1 SGHRS and CDR2 YFSETQ come from the germline V gene. The CDR3 is 15 residues long. The CDR3 sequence: CASSPQGGRINEQFF. The CDR3 DNA sequence: TGCGCCAGCAGCCCCCAAGGCGGGAGGATCAATGAGCAGTTCTTC.

V is TRBV28 and J is TRBJ1-2; unclear D gene. Germline V gene lookup returns CDR1 MDHEN and CDR2 SYDVKM. The length of the CDR3 is 13 residues. The V end lost 0 bases, the J end lost 3 bases, and 5 bases lay between the germline ends. CDR3 in DNA: TGTGCCAGCAGTTTATGGGAGTACTATGGCTACACCTTC. Translation gives CASSLWEYYGYTF.

This clonotype was seen just once. The chain carries TRBV7-2 and TRBJ2-1; 12 positions match TRBD2. Trimming removed 5 bases from V and 9 bases from J; junction bases left unmatched: 8. The CDR3 loop spans 15 amino acids. Germline V gene sequence: CDR1 SGHTA, CDR2 FQGNSA. CDR3 sequence reads: CASSMTSGRFPEQFF. DNA of the CDR3: TGTGCCAGCAGCATGACTAGCGGGAGATTTCCTGAGCAGTTCTTC.

The J gene is TRBJ2-5, the V gene TRBV29-1; maybe TRBD2 (6 bases). V gave up 6 bases and J gave up 6 bases, with 17 bases separating them. This CDR3 spans 13 amino acids. Germline CDR1 and CDR2: SQVTM and ANQGSEA. CDR3 protein: CSVTTRIAKTQYF. The CDR3 bases are TGCAGCGTAACGACTAGGATTGCAAAGACCCAGTACTTC.

The sample holds a few counts of this clonotype. This chain links TRBV5-1 with TRBJ2-6; the match to TRBD2 covers 10 bases. The germline V gene encodes CDR1 SGHRS and CDR2 YFSETQ. This CDR3 is built from 18 residues. The V gene end was trimmed by 0 bases and the J gene end by 0 bases; junction bases not matched to a gene: 3. CDR3 in DNA: TGCGCCAGCAGCTTGGTGTCTAGCGGGAGCTCTGGGGCCAACGTCCTGACTTTC. It encodes CASSLVSSGSSGANVLTF.

The chain employs TRBV24-1 and TRBJ2-5, with D possibly TRBD2 on 5 matching bases. The ends were cut back, 2 bases at V and 5 bases at J, with 14 bases in the middle. The CDR3 spans 15 residues. CDR1 is KGHDR, CDR2 SFDVKD, per germline. The CDR3 sequence is CATSDSRPGKETQYF. The DNA of the CDR3 is TGTGCCACCAGTGATTCCCGGCCGGGGAAGGAGACCCAGTACTTC.

This clonotype was counted between two and nine times. V gene TRBV15 combines with J gene TRBJ1-4; TRBD1 matches 12 bases. The CDR3 sequence is 13 residues long. The V gene's germline CDR1 is LNHNV and CDR2 YYDKDF (reference sequence). V lost 5 bases, J lost 8 bases, and 0 bases stayed unmatched. Here the CDR3 reads CATSGTGGEKLFF. As DNA, the CDR3 is TGTGCCACCAGCGGGACAGGGGGCGAAAAACTGTTTTTT.

This clonotype turned up a few times. The gene calls are TRBV5-1 and TRBJ2-7, with 9 bases matching TRBD2. This CDR3 spans 15 amino acids. With 5 bases clipped from V and 0 bases from J, the junction kept 6 bases outside the gene matches. The V gene's germline CDR1 is SGHRS and CDR2 YFSETQ. The chain's CDR3 is CASRRLAESSYEQYF. CDR3 DNA: TGCGCCAGCAGACGACTAGCGGAGAGCTCCTACGAGCAGTACTTC.

This clonotype has only a few counts. The rearrangement uses TRBV6-6 and TRBJ1-3, with 7 bases aligning to TRBD1. Germline V gives CDR1 MNHNY, CDR2 SVGAGI (reference sequence). V was pared by 2 bases and J by 0 bases, with 1 base of the junction left unmatched. The CDR3 contains 15 residues. As DNA, the CDR3 is TGTGCCAGCAGTTACCGACAGGGCTCTGGAAACACCATATATTTT. This encodes CASSYRQGSGNTIYF.

The V call is TRBV29-1, the J call TRBJ1-2, with D perhaps TRBD1 (5 bases). The ends were cut back, 3 bases at V and 7 bases at J, with 27 bases in the middle. This CDR3 has 17 residues. Germline lookup yields CDR1 SQVTM and CDR2 ANQGSEA. The CDR3 bases are TGCAGCGTTGAGAGTATAGGGGTAACGGGTTCGGTTCGTGGCTACACCTTC. It yields the protein CSVESIGVTGSVRGYTF. Together with reference TRBV29-1 and TRBJ1-2, the CDR3 gives the full variable domain: SAVISQKPSRDICQRGTSLTIQCQVDSQVTMMFWYRQQPGQSLTLIATANQGSEATYESGFVIDKFPISRPNLTFSTLTVSNMSPEDSSIYLCSVESIGVTGSVRGYTFGSGTRLTVV.

The genes are TRBV5-5 and TRBJ2-1; possible D gene TRBD2, 5 bases. The CDR3 extends over 16 amino acids. Germline CDR1 SGHKS, CDR2 YYEKEE (reference sequence). The V and J ends lost 3 bases and 0 bases respectively, with 13 bases between them. Written as DNA, the CDR3 is TGTGCCAGCAGCTCCAACCCTAGCTCCTCCTACAATGAGCAGTTCTTC. The encoded protein is CASSSNPSSSYNEQFF.

The V gene is TRBV20-1, the J gene TRBJ2-7, with D perhaps matching TRBD2 (6 bases). Looked up from germline, CDR1 is DFQATT and CDR2 is SNEGSKA (reference sequence). The V gene lost 0 bases and the J gene lost 2 bases, with 17 bases spanning the gap. The CDR3 loop spans 16 amino acids. The DNA of the CDR3 is TGCAGTGCTAGAGATAAGGGACTCGACTTGACCTACGAGCAGTACTTC. Amino acids: CSARDKGLDLTYEQYF.

This sequence joins TRBV20-1 and TRBJ2-5; TRBD2 is a possible D gene (5 bases). The CDR3 has 14 residues. Germline V CDR1 and CDR2: DFQATT, SNEGSKA (reference sequence). V was pared by 3 bases and J by 5 bases, with 16 bases between. CDR3 in amino acids: CSARGAGVGETQYF. The CDR3 DNA follows: TGCAGTGCTAGGGGTGCCGGGGTCGGGGAGACCCAGTACTTC.

The chain combines TRBV3-1 with TRBJ2-7; 14 bases align to TRBD2. The CDR3 sequence is 18 residues long. The V and J ends lost 5 bases and 6 bases, in that order; junction bases with no gene match: 15. Germline V lookup: CDR1 LGHDT, CDR2 YNNKEL (reference sequence). The CDR3 loop reads CASSSGLAGDGLSSEQYF. The CDR3 DNA is TGTGCCAGCAGCTCGGGACTAGCGGGAGATGGGCTCTCTAGCGAGCAGTACTTC.

The rearrangement joins TRBV20-1 to TRBJ2-2, with 11 bases aligning to TRBD2. The CDR3 spans 16 residues. Germline lookup yields CDR1 DFQATT and CDR2 SNEGSKA (reference sequence). The V and J ends lost 5 bases and 4 bases, in that order; junction bases with no gene match: 9. The chain's CDR3 is CSAVTSGIASTGELFF. The CDR3 region has the DNA TGCAGTGCTGTGACTAGCGGGATCGCGAGCACCGGGGAGCTGTTTTTT.

This clonotype was counted ten times or more. J is TRBJ1-5 and V is TRBV2; D may be TRBD1 (6 bases). V was trimmed by 7 bases and J by 4 bases, leaving 14 bases between them. The CDR3 contains 14 residues. CDR1 is SNHLY, CDR2 FYNNEI, per germline. The CDR3: CASKIEGGNQPQHF. The CDR3 DNA is TGTGCCAGCAAGATCGAGGGGGGGAATCAGCCCCAGCATTTT. Full variable domain (remainder filled in from reference TRBV2 and TRBJ1-5): EPEVTQTPSHQVTQMGQEVILRCVPISNHLYFYWYRQILGQKVEFLVSFYNNEISEKSEIFDDQFSVERPDGSNFTLKIRSTKLEDSAMYFCASKIEGGNQPQHFGDGTRLSIL.

The V call is TRBV28, the J call TRBJ2-7, with no clear D. CDR1 and CDR2 (germline): MDHEN, SYDVKM. Trimming cost V 6 bases and J 4 bases, with 10 bases left between them. The CDR3 has 12 residues. CDR3 DNA: TGTGCCAGCAGCACCCGGGCTTACGAGCAGTACTTC. Its translation: CASSTRAYEQYF.

This clonotype was recorded a few times. This chain links TRBV28 with TRBJ2-6, with D hard to call. V shed 7 bases and J shed 0 bases, with 4 bases lying between them. Germline assignment: CDR1 MDHEN and CDR2 SYDVKM. This CDR3 is built from 13 residues. The CDR3 DNA reads TGTGCCAGCAAACCCTCTGGGGCCAACGTCCTGACTTTC. The encoded protein is CASKPSGANVLTF.